Reported below is one T cell receptor beta chain. Its antigen remains unidentified. PCR involved 60 Vbeta and 13 Jbeta primers. The assay was immunoSEQ multiplex PCR, and TCRdb's table has in-frame clones only and misses some. The repertoire holds about 160,000 clones, with approximately 79% as singletons. The CDR3 loop spans 15 amino acids. Trimming stripped 2 bases from V and 0 bases from J, with 9 bases between. Germline values: CDR1 SGHTS, CDR2 YDEGEE. The sample belongs to a study of cytomegalovirus exposure and HLA in healthy donors. Study-wide results and caveats: Presence/absence analysis assumed near-uniform sequencing depth across donors.

The TCR was taken from a middle-aged man in good health and CMV-seronegative. Sequenced: PBMCs. The chain employs TRBV5-8 and TRBJ1-3; no clear D gene. This CDR3 reads CASSFSGISGNTIYF. CDR3 bases: TGTGCCAGCAGCTTTTCAGGCATCTCTGGAAACACCATATATTTT.